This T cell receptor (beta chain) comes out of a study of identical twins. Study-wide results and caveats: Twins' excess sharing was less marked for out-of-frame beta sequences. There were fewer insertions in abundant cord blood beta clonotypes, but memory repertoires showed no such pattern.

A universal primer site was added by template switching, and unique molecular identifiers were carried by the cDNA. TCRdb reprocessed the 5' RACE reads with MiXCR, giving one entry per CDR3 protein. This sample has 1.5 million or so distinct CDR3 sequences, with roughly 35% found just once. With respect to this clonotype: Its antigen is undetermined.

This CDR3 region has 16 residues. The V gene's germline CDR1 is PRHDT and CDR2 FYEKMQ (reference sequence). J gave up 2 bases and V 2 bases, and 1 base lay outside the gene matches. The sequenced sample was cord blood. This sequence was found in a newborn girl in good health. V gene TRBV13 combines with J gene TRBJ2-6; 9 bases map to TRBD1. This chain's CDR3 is CASSLTGGAGANVLTF. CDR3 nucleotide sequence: TGTGCCAGCAGCTTAACAGGGGGCGCTGGGGCCAACGTCCTGACTTTC.